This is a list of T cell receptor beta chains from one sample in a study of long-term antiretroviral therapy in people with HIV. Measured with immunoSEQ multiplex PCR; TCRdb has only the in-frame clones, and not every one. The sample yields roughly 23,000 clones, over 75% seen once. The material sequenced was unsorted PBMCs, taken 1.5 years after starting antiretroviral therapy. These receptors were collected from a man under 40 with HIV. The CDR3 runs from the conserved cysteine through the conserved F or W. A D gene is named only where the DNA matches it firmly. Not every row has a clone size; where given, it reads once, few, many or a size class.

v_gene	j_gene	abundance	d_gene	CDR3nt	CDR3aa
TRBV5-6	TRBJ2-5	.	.	TGTGCCAGCAGCTTGTCAGGGCTATCCCTCGGGGAGACCCAGTACTTC	CASSLSGLSLGETQYF
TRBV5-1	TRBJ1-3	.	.	TGCGCCAGCAGCTTGGCCGGCGCAGAGTCTGGAAACACCATATATTTT	CASSLAGAESGNTIYF
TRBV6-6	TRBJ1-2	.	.	TGTGCCAGCAGTTACTCGAATGGGGAGGGCTACACCTTC	CASSYSNGEGYTF
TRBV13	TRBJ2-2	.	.	TGTGCCACCCGTCTAGCACGGGGCACCGGGGAGCTGTTTTTT	CATRLARGTGELFF
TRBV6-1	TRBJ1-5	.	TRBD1	TGTGCCAGCAGTGATTCCCACAGGGGGTGGAGCAATCAGCCCCAGCATTTT	CASSDSHRGWSNQPQHF
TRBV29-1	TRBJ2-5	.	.	TGCAGCGTAGACTTAGGGGAGACCCAGTACTTC	CSVDLGETQYF
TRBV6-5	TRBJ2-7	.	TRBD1	TGTGCCAGCAGTTACTCGGCGGGACAGGGATACGAGCAGTACTTC	CASSYSAGQGYEQYF
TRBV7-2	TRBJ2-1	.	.	TGTGCCAGCAGCTTATCCTGGGGACCGCACAATGAGCAGTTCTTC	CASSLSWGPHNEQFF
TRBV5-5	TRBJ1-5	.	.	TGTGCCAGCAGCTTGAGGGCAGGGAATGATCAGCCCCAGCATTTT	CASSLRAGNDQPQHF
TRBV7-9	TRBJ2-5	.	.	TGTGCCAGCAGCAGACTACCATTACAAGAGACCCAGTACTTC	CASSRLPLQETQYF
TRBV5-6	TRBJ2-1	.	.	TGTGCCAGCGCAAGGTCCTCCTACAATGAGCAGTTCTTC	CASARSSYNEQFF
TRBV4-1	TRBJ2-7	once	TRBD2	TGCGCCAGCAGCCAAGTTGCCGGGACTAGCGGGGACATTAGCTCCTACGAGCAGTACTTC	CASSQVAGTSGDISSYEQYF
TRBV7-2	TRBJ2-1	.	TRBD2	TGTGCCAGCAGCTTAGGGTCTAGCGGGTTAGGTGAGCAGTTCTTC	CASSLGSSGLGEQFF
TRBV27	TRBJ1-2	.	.	TGTGCCAGCAGTTTAGCCTTCGGGGGGGTCTATGGCTACACCTTC	CASSLAFGGVYGYTF
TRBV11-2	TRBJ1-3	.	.	TGTGCCAGCAGCCTGCTGCGTGGAAACACCATATATTTT	CASSLLRGNTIYF
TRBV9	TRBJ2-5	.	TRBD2	TGTGCCAGCAGCGTCGCCGGGACTAGGCAAGAGACCCAGTACTTC	CASSVAGTRQETQYF
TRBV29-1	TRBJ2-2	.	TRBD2	TGCAGCGTTGTCTATAGCGGGCGGGGTACCGGGGAGCTGTTTTTT	CSVVYSGRGTGELFF
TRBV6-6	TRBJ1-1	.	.	TGTGCCAGCAGTTTTGACAAAACTGGGGCTGAAGCTTTCTTT	CASSFDKTGAEAFF
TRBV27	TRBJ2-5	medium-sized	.	TGTGCCACCGCGACAGGCCGGGAGACCCAGTACTTC	CATATGRETQYF
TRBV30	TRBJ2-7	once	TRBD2	TGTGCCTGGAGTGGGGGACTAGCGGATACCTACGAGCAGTACTTC	CAWSGGLADTYEQYF
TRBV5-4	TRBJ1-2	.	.	TGCGCCAGCAGCCAAGAGGCGGGTGACGATGGCTACACCTTC	CASSQEAGDDGYTF
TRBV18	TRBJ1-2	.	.	TGTGCCAGCTCACCCGCGGGGATGGATGGCTACACCTTC	CASSPAGMDGYTF
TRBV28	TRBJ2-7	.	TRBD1	TGTGCCAGCAGGATCCCGGGACAGGGTAGCTACGAGCAGTACTTC	CASRIPGQGSYEQYF
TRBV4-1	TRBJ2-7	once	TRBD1	TGCGCCAGCAGCACGAAGACAGGGGGCAGCGAGCAGTACTTC	CASSTKTGGSEQYF
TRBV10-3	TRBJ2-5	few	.	TGTGCCACCGGGTTCGAGGATCGTAACTTC	CATGFEDRNF
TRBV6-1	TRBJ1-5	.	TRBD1	TGTGCCAGCAGTGAAACAGGGGGCGCGTATACCAATCAGCCCCAGCATTTT	CASSETGGAYTNQPQHF